The clone carrying this T cell receptor beta chain has at least ten counts. Its antigen is undetermined. The TCRbeta library incorporated unique molecular identifiers. MiXCR, run by TCRdb on the PCR reads, gives a single entry per CDR3 protein. The sample records 200,000 to 300,000 distinct CDR3 sequences, approximately 24% being singletons. The source of the sample is a study of T-cell reconstitution after alpha-beta-depleted transplantation in children. Study-wide results and limits: In patients about two months after transplant, alpha-beta T cells reportedly arose from several hundred expanded graft clones. There were some patients whose high TCRbeta diversity at day 60 came from surviving recipient T cells and thymic progenitors. Newly produced T cells mostly accounted for T-cell counts and diversity one year post-transplant.

This CDR3 has 15 residues. The germline V and J ends were trimmed by 7 bases and 4 bases, with 15 bases remaining between them. Germline loops: CDR1 KGHDR, CDR2 SFDVKD. The chain employs TRBV24-1 and TRBJ2-2; D perhaps matches TRBD1 (5 bases). The sample in question was PBMCs, mostly from graft donor cells, obtained 360 days after TCRalphabeta/CD19-depleted stem cell transplant. The receptor comes from a female patient aged 2-10 years who had a stem cell transplant for congenital amegakaryocytic thrombocytopenia, so the T cells may come from the graft donor. The CDR3 reads CATRNQGPGTGELFF. The DNA of the CDR3 is TGTGCCACCAGGAATCAGGGTCCAGGCACCGGGGAGCTGTTTTTT.